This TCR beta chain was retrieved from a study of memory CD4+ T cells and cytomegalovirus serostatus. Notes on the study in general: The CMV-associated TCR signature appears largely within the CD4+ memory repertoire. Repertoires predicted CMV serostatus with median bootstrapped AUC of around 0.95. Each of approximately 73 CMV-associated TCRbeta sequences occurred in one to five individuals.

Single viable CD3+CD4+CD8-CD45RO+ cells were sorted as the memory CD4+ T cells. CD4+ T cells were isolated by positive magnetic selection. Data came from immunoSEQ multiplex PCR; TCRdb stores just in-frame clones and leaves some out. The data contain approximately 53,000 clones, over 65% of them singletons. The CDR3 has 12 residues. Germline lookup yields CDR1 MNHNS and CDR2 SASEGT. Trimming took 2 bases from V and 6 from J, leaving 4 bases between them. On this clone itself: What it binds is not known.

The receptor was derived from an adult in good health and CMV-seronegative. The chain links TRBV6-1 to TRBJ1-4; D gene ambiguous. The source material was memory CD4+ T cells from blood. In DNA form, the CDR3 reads TGTGCCAGCAGTGAATTGGATGAAAAACTGTTTTTT. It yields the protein CASSELDEKLFF.